This TCR beta chain was documented in a study of cytomegalovirus exposure and HLA in healthy donors. Researchers ran the PCR with 60 Vbeta and 13 Jbeta primers. Clones were sequenced by immunoSEQ multiplex PCR, and TCRdb holds only the in-frame ones, with some missing. The sample lists 65,000 to 70,000 clones, around 81% seen once, with around 6% in the top ten. CDR1 and CDR2 from the germline V gene are SGHRS and YFSETQ. V was clipped by 0 bases and J by 2 bases, with 5 bases between them. The CDR3 sequence is 13 residues long. This clone was picked up a small number of times. The target antigen is unknown. Study outcomes and limitations: As was reported, the HLA-A and HLA-B alleles of most subjects were accurately predicted from TCR beta sequences. A later analysis revealed that TCR association rates differed between HLA loci, peaking at DRB1 and bottoming out at HLA-C. Earlier analysis looked at TCR beta V segments, and most were productive about 90% or about 30% of the time.

The TCR originated in a man in his fifties or sixties in good health and CMV-seronegative. The V gene is TRBV5-1, the J gene TRBJ1-2; D ambiguous. The sample was PBMCs. CDR3 region: CASSLGGNYGYTF. The CDR3 region has the DNA TGCGCCAGCAGCTTGGGAGGGAACTATGGCTACACCTTC.